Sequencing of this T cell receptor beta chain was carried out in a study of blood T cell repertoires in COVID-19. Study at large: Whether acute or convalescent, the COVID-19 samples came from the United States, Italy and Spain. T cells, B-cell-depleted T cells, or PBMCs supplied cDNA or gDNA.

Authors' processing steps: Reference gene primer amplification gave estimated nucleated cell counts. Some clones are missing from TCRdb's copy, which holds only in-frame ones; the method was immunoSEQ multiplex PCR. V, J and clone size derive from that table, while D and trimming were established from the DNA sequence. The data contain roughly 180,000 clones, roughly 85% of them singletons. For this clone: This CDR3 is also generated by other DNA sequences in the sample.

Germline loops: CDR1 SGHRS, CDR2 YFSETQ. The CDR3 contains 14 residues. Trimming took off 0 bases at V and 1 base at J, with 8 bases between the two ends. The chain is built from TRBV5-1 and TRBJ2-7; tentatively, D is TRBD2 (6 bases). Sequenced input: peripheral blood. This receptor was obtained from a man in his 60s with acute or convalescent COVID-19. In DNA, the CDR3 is TGCGCCAGCAGCTTGGTCGGGGGATCCTACGAGCAGTACTTC. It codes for CASSLVGGSYEQYF.